These 12 T cell receptor beta chains were all obtained from the same sample, sequenced in a study of neoadjuvant anti-PD-1 for oral cavity cancer. Time point indicated: after neoadjuvant nivolumab, at surgical resection. The repertoire was sequenced with immunoSEQ multiplex PCR; TCRdb's copy has only in-frame clones and lacks some. The data contain roughly 15,000 clones, 35% to 40% of them singletons. Source: tumor tissue, taken after nivolumab (anti-PD-1) treatment. These TCRs come from a person between 40 and 79 years old with oral cavity squamous cell carcinoma.

This clone was seen only a few times. The chain employs TRBV2 and TRBJ2-7; 7 nucleotides line up with TRBD1. The germline CDR1 and CDR2 sequences are SNHLY and FYNNEI. Losses at the gene ends were 6 bases for V and 4 bases for J; bases not matched to a gene: 12. The CDR3 has 15 residues. The chain's CDR3 is CASRGSRDSLYEQYF. The CDR3 nucleotides read TGTGCCAGCAGGGGGAGTCGGGACAGCTTATACGAGCAGTACTTC.

A few counts support this clone. The chain has TRBV7-3 and TRBJ2-1; TRBD2 matches at 12 bases. Germline loops: CDR1 SGHTA, CDR2 FQGTGA. The junction had 5 bases not matched to a gene; V was cut back by 5 bases and J by 6 bases. The CDR3 length is 15 residues. DNA of the CDR3: TGTGCCAGCAGCCGCGGACTAGCGGGGACCAATGAGCAGTTCTTC. Amino acids: CASSRGLAGTNEQFF.

This clone was observed a few times. The chain combines TRBV4-3 with TRBJ2-3, with 11 positions matching TRBD2. Germline V gene lookup returns CDR1 LGHNA and CDR2 YSLEER. J lost 2 bases, V lost 10 bases, and 5 bases had no gene match. The CDR3 runs to 14 residues. The CDR3 spells CATGGLADTDTQYF. The DNA for the CDR3 is TGCGCCACCGGGGGACTAGCGGACACAGATACGCAGTATTTT.

The V and J genes are TRBV2 and TRBJ2-6; tentatively, D is TRBD1 (6 bases). V gave up 8 bases and J gave up 0 bases, with 11 bases separating them. Per the germline V gene, CDR1 is SNHLY and CDR2 is FYNNEI. The CDR3 extends over 15 amino acids. The CDR3 protein is CASAGELSGANVLTF. The CDR3 nucleotides read TGTGCCAGCGCAGGGGAGCTCTCTGGGGCCAACGTCCTGACTTTC.

This chain connects TRBV11-2 to TRBJ1-1, with no clear D. Trimming removed 0 bases at V and 11 bases at J, with 13 bases between. Germline V lookup: CDR1 SGHAT, CDR2 FQNNGV. This CDR3 comprises 13 residues. CDR3 in DNA: TGTGCCAGCAGCTTAGATCCCCCGATAGGCGCTTTCTTT. As protein: CASSLDPPIGAFF.

V and J are TRBV19 and TRBJ1-2, with a possible D match to TRBD1 (5 bases). Germline V CDR1 and CDR2: LNHDA, SQIVND (reference sequence). Trimming removed 1 base at V and 6 bases at J, with 9 bases between. CDR3 size: 13 residues. The CDR3 loop is CASSIGGGDGYTF. The DNA for the CDR3 is TGTGCCAGTAGTATAGGGGGCGGCGATGGCTACACCTTC.

CDR3 in amino acids: CASSQDTGGGSPLHF. In DNA, the CDR3 is TGCGCCAGCAGCCAAGATACAGGGGGCGGTTCACCCCTCCACTTT. This sequence joins TRBV4-3 and TRBJ1-6; 9 bases match TRBD1. The CDR3 runs to 15 residues. Germline trimming cut 0 bases from V and 9 bases from J; bases unmatched to any gene: 3. Per germline, CDR1 LGHNA and CDR2 YSLEER.

The J gene is TRBJ2-7, the V gene TRBV5-6, with a weak D call TRBD1 (6 bases). The V and J ends lost 4 bases and 2 bases respectively, with 10 bases between them. This CDR3 region has 13 residues. Germline V lookup: CDR1 SGHDT, CDR2 YYEEEE. CDR3 sequence: CASSPGTTYEQYF. CDR3 in DNA: TGTGCCAGCAGCCCCGGGACAACCTACGAGCAGTACTTC.

This chain connects TRBV6-6 to TRBJ2-7, with D possibly matching TRBD2 (7 bases). Trimming took off 11 bases at V and 2 bases at J, with 19 bases between the two ends. CDR1 MNHNY and CDR2 SVGAGI come from the germline V gene (reference sequence). This CDR3 is 14 amino acids long. CDR3 protein: CAFRPAGGPYEQYF. The CDR3, as DNA: TGTGCCTTTAGACCCGCCGGGGGGCCCTACGAGCAGTACTTC.

This clone was found a few times. V gene TRBV28 combines with J gene TRBJ2-7; tentatively, D is TRBD1 (7 bases). The germline gives CDR1 MDHEN, CDR2 SYDVKM. V was shortened by 0 bases and J by 2 bases, with 11 bases between the two germline ends. This CDR3 comprises 15 residues. Here the CDR3 reads CASSLWQGGTYEQYF. The CDR3 DNA reads as TGTGCCAGCAGTTTATGGCAGGGGGGCACCTACGAGCAGTACTTC. The whole variable domain, remainder taken from reference TRBV28 and TRBJ2-7, is DVKVTQSSRYLVKRTGEKVFLECVQDMDHENMFWYRQDPGLGLRLIYFSYDVKMKEKGDIPEGYSVSREKKERFSLILESASTNQTSMYLCASSLWQGGTYEQYFGPGTRLTVT.

There are a few counts of this clone. V usage is TRBV25-1 and J usage is TRBJ1-4; 11 nucleotides match TRBD1. The length of the CDR3 is 13 residues. Per the germline V gene, CDR1 is MGHDK and CDR2 is SYGVNS. Trimming took 8 bases from V and 8 from J; bases not matched to a gene: 4. CDR3 sequence reads: CASSDRGHEKLFF. The CDR3 DNA reads as TGTGCCAGCTCGGACAGGGGGCACGAAAAACTGTTTTTT.

This clone was detected a few times. The chain recombines TRBV6-5 with TRBJ1-2, with 7 nucleotides matching TRBD1. This CDR3 has 13 amino acids. Germline loops: CDR1 MNHEY, CDR2 SVGAGI. The J segment lost 4 bases and the V segment lost 2 bases, leaving 1 base of the junction unmatched. The CDR3 nucleotides are TGTGCCAGCAGTTACAGACAGGGCTATGGCTACACCTTC. This sequence encodes CASSYRQGYGYTF.